The clone carrying this T cell receptor (beta chain) was seen more than once but under ten times. Its antigen is unidentified. CDR3 length: 16 amino acids. Germline V gene data show CDR1 as SGDLS and CDR2 as YYNGEE. V was shortened by 0 bases and J by 5 bases, with 17 bases between the two germline ends. A J-beta primer mix and a sample-barcoded 5' primer were used in a second PCR of roughly 7 to 12 cycles. TCRdb analysed the 5' RACE reads with MiXCR anew, one entry per CDR3 protein. The table includes 1.5 million or so distinct CDR3 sequences, under 55% detected once. These data belong to a study of blood T cells in healthy people across ages. General study points: TCR beta diversity correlated strongly with naive T cell percentage. As age increased, TCR beta diversity per million T cells fell in a roughly linear fashion. Changes seen in expanded clonotypes were possibly confounded by donor CMV status left unknown.

The gene calls are TRBV9 and TRBJ2-5; D is undetermined. This receptor was identified in a woman aged 18-35 years in good health. Specimen: blood. The chain's CDR3 is CASSVGAEGVRETQYF. CDR3 in DNA: TGTGCCAGCAGCGTAGGGGCCGAAGGTGTCCGTGAGACCCAGTACTTC.